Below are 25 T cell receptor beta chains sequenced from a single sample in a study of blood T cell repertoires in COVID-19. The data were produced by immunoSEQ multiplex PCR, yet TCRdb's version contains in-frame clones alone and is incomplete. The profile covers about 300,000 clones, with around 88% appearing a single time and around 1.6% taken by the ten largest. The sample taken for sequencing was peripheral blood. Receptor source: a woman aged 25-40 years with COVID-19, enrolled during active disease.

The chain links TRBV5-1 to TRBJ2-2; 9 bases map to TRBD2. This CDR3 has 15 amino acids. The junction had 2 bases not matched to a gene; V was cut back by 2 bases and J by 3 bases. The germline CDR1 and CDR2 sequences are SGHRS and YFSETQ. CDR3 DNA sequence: TGCGCCAGCAGCTTACAGCGGGGGGACACCGGGGAGCTGTTTTTT. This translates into CASSLQRGDTGELFF.

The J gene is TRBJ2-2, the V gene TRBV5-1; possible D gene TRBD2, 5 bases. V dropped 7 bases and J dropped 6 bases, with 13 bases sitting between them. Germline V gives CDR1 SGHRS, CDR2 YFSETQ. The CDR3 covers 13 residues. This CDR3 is CASGELGSGELFF. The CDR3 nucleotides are TGCGCCAGCGGAGAACTAGGGTCCGGGGAGCTGTTTTTT. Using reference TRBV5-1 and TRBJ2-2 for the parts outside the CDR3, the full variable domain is KAGVTQTPRYLIKTRGQQVTLSCSPISGHRSVSWYQQTPGQGLQFLFEYFSETQRNKGNFPGRFSGRQFSNSRSEMNVSTLELGDSALYLCASGELGSGELFFGEGSRLTVL.

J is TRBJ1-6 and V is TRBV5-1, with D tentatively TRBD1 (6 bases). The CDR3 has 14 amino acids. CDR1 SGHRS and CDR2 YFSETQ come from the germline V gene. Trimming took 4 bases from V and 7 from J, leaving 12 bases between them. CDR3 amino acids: CASSTGQSNSPLHF. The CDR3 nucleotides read TGCGCCAGCAGCACCGGACAGTCAAATTCACCCCTCCACTTT.

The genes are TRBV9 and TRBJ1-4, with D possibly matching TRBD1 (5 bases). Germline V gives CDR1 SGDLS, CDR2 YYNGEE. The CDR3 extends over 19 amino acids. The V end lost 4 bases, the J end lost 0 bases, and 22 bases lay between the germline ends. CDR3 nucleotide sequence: TGTGCCAGCAGCACACAGGTAGGATTGCAGCCAGCAACTAATGAAAAACTGTTTTTT. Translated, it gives CASSTQVGLQPATNEKLFF. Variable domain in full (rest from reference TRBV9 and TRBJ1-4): DSGVTQTPKHLITATGQRVTLRCSPRSGDLSVYWYQQSLDQGLQFLIQYYNGEERAKGNILERFSAQQFPDLHSELNLSSLELGDSALYFCASSTQVGLQPATNEKLFFGSGTQLSVL.

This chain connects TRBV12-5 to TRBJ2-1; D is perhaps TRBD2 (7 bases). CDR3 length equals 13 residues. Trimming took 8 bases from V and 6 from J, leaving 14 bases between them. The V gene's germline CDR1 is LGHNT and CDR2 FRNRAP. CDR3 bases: TGTGCTAGTTTAAGTGGGGGGGCCAATGAGCAGTTCTTC. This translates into CASLSGGANEQFF.

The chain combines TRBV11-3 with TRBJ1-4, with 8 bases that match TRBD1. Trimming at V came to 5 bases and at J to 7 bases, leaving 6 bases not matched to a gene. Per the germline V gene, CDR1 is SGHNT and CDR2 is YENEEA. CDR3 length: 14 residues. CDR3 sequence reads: CASSRTGGGEKLFF. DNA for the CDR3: TGTGCCAGCAGCCGAACAGGGGGTGGTGAAAAACTGTTTTTT.

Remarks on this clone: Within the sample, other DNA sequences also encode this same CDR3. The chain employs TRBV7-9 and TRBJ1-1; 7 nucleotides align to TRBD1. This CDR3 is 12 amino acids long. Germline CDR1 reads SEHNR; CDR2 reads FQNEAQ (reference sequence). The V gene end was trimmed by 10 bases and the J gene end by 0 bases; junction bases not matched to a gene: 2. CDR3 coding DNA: TGTGCCACGACAGGGTTGAACACTGAAGCTTTCTTT. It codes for CATTGLNTEAFF.

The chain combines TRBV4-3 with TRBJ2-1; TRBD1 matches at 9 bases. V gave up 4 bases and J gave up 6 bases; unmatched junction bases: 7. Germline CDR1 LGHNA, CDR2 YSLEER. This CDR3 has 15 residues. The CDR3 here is CASSLGQGLGNEQFF. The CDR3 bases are TGCGCCAGCAGCCTTGGACAGGGGCTGGGCAATGAGCAGTTCTTC.

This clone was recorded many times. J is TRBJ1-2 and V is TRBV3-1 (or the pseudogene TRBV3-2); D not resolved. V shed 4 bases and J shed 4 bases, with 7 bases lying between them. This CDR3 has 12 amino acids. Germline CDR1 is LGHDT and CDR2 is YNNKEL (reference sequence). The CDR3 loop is CASSRQSYGYTF. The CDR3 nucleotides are TGTGCCAGCAGCCGGCAATCCTATGGCTACACCTTC.

The CDR3 DNA follows: TGTGCCAGCAGTACGGCAGGGGGTACGCAGTATTTT. Translated, it gives CASSTAGGTQYF. The chain employs TRBV2 and TRBJ2-3; TRBD1 matches 7 bases. CDR1 SNHLY and CDR2 FYNNEI come from the germline V gene. This CDR3 comprises 12 residues. The J segment lost 8 bases and the V segment lost 5 bases, leaving 4 bases of the junction unmatched. The full variable domain, completed using reference TRBV2 and TRBJ2-3, is EPEVTQTPSHQVTQMGQEVILRCVPISNHLYFYWYRQILGQKVEFLVSFYNNEISEKSEIFDDQFSVERPDGSNFTLKIRSTKLEDSAMYFCASSTAGGTQYFGPGTRLTVL.

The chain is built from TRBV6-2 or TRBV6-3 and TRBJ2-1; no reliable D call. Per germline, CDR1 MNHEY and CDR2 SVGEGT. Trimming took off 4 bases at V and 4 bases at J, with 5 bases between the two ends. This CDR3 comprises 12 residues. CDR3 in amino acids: CASSSPYNEQFF. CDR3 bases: TGTGCCAGCAGTTCCCCTTACAATGAGCAGTTCTTC.

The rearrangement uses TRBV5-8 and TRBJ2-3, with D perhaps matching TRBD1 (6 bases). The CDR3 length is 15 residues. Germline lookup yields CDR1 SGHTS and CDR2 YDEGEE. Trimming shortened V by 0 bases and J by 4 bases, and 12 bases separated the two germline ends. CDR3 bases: TGTGCCAGCAGCTTGGAACAGGGTTTGGCAGATACGCAGTATTTT. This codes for CASSLEQGLADTQYF.

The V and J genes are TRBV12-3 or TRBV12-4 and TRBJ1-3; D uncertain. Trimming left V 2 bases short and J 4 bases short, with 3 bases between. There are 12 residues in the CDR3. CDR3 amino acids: CASSLSGNTIYF. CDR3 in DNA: TGTGCCAGCAGTTTAAGCGGAAACACCATATATTTT.

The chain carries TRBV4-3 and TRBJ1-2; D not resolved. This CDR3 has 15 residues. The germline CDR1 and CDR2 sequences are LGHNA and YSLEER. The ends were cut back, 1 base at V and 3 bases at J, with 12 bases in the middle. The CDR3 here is CASSQVGQSYYGYTF. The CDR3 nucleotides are TGCGCCAGCAGCCAAGTCGGTCAAAGCTACTATGGCTACACCTTC.

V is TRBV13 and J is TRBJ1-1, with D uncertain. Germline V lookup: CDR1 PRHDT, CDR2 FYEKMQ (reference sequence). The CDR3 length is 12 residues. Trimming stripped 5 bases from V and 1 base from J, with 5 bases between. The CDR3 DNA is TGTGCCAGCAGCCCAGGGAACACTGAAGCTTTCTTT. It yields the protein CASSPGNTEAFF.

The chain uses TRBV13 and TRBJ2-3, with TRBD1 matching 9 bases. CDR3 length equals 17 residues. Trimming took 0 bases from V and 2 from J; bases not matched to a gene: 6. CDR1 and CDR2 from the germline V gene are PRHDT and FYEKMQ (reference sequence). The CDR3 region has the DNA TGTGCCAGCAGCTTAGGTGCGACAGGGGGAATCACAGATACGCAGTATTTT. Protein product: CASSLGATGGITDTQYF.

The CDR3 DNA reads TGTGCCACCACCCCGGATCTAGCTAGCAATCAGCCCCAGCATTTT. Its translation is CATTPDLASNQPQHF. The chain employs TRBV15 and TRBJ1-5, with D hard to call. Deletions cut 7 bases from V and 0 bases from J, with 13 bases between. CDR3 length equals 15 residues. Germline V CDR1 and CDR2: LNHNV, YYDKDF (reference sequence). The complete variable domain, with remaining parts taken from reference TRBV15 and TRBJ1-5, reads DAMVIQNPRYQVTQFGKPVTLSCSQTLNHNVMYWYQQKSSQAPKLLFHYYDKDFNNEADTPDNFQSRRPNTSFCFLDIRSPGLGDTAMYLCATTPDLASNQPQHFGDGTRLSIL.

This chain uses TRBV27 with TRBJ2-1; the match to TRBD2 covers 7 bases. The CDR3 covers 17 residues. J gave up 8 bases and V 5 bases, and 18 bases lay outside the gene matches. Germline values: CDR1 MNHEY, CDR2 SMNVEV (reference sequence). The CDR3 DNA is TGTGCCAGCAGTGGGGGGGGTAATGCCGCAGGCCACCATGAGCAGTTCTTC. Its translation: CASSGGGNAAGHHEQFF.

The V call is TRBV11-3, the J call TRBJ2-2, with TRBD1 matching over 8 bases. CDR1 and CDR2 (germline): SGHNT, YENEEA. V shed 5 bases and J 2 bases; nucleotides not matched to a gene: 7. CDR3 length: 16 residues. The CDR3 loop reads CASSPRTGFNTGELFF. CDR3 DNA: TGTGCCAGCAGCCCGAGGACAGGGTTTAACACCGGGGAGCTGTTTTTT.

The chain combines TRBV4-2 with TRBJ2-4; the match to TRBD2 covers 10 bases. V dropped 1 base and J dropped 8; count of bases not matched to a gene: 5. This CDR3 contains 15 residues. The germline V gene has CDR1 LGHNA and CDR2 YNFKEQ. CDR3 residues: CASSQGASGGYIQYF. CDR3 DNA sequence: TGTGCCAGCAGCCAAGGGGCTAGCGGGGGTTACATTCAGTACTTC.

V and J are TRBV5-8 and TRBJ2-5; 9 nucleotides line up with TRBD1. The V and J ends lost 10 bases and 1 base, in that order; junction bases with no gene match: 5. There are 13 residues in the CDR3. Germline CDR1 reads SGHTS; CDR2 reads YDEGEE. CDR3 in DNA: TGTGCCGATAACAGGGGGCGCCAAGAGACCCAGTACTTC. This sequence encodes CADNRGRQETQYF.

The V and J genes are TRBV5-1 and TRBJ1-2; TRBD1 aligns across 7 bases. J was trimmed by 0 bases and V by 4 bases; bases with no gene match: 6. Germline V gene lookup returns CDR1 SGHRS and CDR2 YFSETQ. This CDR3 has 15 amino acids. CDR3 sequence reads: CASSLTGTANYGYTF. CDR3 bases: TGCGCCAGCAGCCTAACCGGGACAGCTAACTATGGCTACACCTTC.

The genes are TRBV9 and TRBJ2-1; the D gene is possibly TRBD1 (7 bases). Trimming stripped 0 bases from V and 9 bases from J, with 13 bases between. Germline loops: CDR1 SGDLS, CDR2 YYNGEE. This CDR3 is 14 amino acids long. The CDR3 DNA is TGTGCCAGCAGCGTAGCAGCCCAGGGGGGTGAGCAGTTCTTC. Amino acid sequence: CASSVAAQGGEQFF.

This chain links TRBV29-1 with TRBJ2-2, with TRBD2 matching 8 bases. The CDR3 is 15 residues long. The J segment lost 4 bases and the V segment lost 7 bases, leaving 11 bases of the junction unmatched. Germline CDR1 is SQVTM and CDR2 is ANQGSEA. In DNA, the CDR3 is TGCAGCGCCCGGGAGGGGGAGGTTGGCACCGGGGAGCTGTTTTTT. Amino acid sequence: CSAREGEVGTGELFF.

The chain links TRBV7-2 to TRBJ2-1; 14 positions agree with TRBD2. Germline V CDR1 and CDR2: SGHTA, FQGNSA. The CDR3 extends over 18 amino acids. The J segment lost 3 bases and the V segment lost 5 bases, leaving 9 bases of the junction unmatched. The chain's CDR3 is CASSPGLAGGYLYNEQFF. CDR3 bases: TGTGCCAGCAGCCCCGGACTAGCGGGGGGTTATCTCTACAATGAGCAGTTCTTC.